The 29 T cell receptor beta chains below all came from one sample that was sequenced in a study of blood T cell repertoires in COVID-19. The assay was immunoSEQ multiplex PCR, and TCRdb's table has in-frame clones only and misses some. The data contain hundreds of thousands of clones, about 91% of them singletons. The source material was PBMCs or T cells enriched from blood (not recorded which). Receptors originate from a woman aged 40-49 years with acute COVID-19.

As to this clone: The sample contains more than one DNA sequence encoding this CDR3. The CDR3 region is CASSLGLAGVETQYF. CDR3 coding DNA: TGTGCCAGCAGCTTGGGACTAGCGGGAGTGGAGACCCAGTACTTC. The V gene is TRBV7-2, the J gene TRBJ2-5; TRBD2 agrees at 14 bases. V was pared by 3 bases and J by 5 bases, with 2 bases of the junction left unmatched. Germline CDR1 reads SGHTA; CDR2 reads FQGNSA. This CDR3 is 15 amino acids long.

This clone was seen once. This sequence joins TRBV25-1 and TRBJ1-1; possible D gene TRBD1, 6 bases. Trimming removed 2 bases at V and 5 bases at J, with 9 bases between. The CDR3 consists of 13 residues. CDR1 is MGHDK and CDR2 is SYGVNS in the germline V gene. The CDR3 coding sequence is TGTGCCAGCAGTGAAATAGGGGGTACTGAAGCTTTCTTT. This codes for CASSEIGGTEAFF.

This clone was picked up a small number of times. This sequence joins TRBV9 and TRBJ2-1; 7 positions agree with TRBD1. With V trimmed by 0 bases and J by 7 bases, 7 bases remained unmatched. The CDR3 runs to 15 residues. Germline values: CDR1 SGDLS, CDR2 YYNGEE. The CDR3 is CASSVGRTGTNEQFF. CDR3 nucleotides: TGTGCCAGCAGCGTAGGTAGGACAGGTACGAATGAGCAGTTCTTC. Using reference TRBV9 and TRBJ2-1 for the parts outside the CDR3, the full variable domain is DSGVTQTPKHLITATGQRVTLRCSPRSGDLSVYWYQQSLDQGLQFLIQYYNGEERAKGNILERFSAQQFPDLHSELNLSSLELGDSALYFCASSVGRTGTNEQFFGPGTRLTVL.

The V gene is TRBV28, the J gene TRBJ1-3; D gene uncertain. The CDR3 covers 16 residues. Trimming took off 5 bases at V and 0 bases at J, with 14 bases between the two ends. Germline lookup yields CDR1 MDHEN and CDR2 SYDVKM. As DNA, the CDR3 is TGTGCCAGCAGTAAACGAGAGGGTTCCTCTGGAAACACCATATATTTT. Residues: CASSKREGSSGNTIYF.

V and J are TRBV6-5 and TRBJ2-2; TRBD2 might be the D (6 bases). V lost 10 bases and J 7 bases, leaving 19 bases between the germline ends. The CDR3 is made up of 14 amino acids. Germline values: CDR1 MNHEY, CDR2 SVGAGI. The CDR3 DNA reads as TGTGCCACCCTCGGTGGTAGCGGTGTCGGGGAGCTGTTTTTT. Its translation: CATLGGSGVGELFF.

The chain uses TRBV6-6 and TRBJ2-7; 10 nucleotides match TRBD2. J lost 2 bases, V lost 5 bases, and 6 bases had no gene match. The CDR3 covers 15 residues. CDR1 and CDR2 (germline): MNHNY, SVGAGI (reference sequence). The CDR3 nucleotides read TGTGCCAGCAGTCACCGACTAGCGGGCACCTACGAGCAGTACGTC. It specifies CASSHRLAGTYEQYV.

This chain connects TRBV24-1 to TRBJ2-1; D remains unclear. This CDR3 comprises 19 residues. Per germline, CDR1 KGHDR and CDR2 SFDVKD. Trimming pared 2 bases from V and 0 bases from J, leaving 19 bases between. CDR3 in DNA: TGTGCCACCAGTGATTCCCTATTTCAGGCCCCGAGCTCCTACAATGAGCAGTTCTTC. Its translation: CATSDSLFQAPSSYNEQFF.

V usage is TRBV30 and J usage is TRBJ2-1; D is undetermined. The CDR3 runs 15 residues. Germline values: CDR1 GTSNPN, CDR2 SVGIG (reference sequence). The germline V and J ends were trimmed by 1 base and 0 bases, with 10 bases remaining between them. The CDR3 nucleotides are TGTGCCTGGAGTGGGCTTTGGAGCTCCTACAATGAGCAGTTCTTC. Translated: CAWSGLWSSYNEQFF.

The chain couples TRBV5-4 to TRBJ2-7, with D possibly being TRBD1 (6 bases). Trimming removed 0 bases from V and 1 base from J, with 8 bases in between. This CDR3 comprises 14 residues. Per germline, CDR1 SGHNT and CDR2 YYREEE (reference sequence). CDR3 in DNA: TGTGCCAGCAGCTTGGCAGGGGTATCCTACGAGCAGTACTTC. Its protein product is CASSLAGVSYEQYF.

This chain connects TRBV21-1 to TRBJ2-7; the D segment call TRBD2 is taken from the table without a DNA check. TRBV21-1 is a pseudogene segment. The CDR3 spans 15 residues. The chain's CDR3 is CASLLWAGVLYEQYV. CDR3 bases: TGTGCCAGCTTGCTTTGGGCGGGAGTGCTCTACGAGCAGTACGTC.

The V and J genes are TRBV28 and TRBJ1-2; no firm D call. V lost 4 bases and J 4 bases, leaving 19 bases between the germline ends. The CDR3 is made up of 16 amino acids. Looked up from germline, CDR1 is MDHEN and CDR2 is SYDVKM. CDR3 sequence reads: CASSSIGSGEFYGYTF. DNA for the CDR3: TGTGCCAGCAGTTCCATTGGATCCGGAGAATTCTATGGCTACACCTTC.

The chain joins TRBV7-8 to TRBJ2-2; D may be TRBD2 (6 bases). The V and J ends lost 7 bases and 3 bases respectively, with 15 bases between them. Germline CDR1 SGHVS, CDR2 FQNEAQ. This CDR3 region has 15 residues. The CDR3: CASNTPGAYTGELFF. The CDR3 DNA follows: TGTGCCAGCAACACCCCGGGAGCTTACACCGGGGAGCTGTTTTTT.

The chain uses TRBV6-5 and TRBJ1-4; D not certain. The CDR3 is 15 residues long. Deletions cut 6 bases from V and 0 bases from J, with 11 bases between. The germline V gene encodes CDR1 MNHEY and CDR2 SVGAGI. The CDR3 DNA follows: TGTGCCAGCAGGGAGGCGGTCGCAACTAATGAAAAACTGTTTTTT. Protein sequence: CASREAVATNEKLFF.

The chain's CDR3 is CASSQELAGGNEQFF. In nucleotides, the CDR3 is TGTGCCAGCAGCCAAGAACTAGCGGGAGGCAATGAGCAGTTCTTC. This rearrangement joins TRBV3-1 (or the pseudogene TRBV3-2) to TRBJ2-1, with 12 bases aligning to TRBD2. This CDR3 has 15 amino acids. Germline V lookup: CDR1 LGHDT, CDR2 YNNKEL (reference sequence). V was pared by 0 bases and J by 6 bases, with 0 bases of the junction left unmatched.

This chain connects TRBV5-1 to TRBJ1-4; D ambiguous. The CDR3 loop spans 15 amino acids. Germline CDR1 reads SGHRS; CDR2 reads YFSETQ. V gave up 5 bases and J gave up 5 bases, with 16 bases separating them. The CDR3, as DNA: TGCGCCAGCAGGGAACAGACGATGATGAATGAAAAACTGTTTTTT. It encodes CASREQTMMNEKLFF.

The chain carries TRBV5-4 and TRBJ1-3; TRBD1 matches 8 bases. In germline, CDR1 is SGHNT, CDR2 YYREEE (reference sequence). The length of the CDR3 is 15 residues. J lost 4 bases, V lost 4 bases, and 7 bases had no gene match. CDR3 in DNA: TGTGCCAGCAGCCCGGACAGGGCTTTCGGAAACACCATATATTTT. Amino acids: CASSPDRAFGNTIYF. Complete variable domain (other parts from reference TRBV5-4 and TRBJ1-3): ETGVTQSPTHLIKTRGQQVTLRCSSQSGHNTVSWYQQALGQGPQFIFQYYREEENGRGNFPPRFSGLQFPNYSSELNVNALELDDSALYLCASSPDRAFGNTIYFGEGSWLTVV.

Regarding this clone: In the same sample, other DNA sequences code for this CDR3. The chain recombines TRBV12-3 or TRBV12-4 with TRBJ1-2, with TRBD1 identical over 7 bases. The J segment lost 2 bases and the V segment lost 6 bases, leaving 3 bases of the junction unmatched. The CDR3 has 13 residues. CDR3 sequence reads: CASSLDRNYGYTF. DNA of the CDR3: TGTGCCAGCAGCCTGGACAGGAACTATGGCTACACCTTC.

The CDR3 DNA reads as TGTGCCAGCAGTGAAGGGTCGGGGTGGTATGGCTACACCTTC. Protein sequence: CASSEGSGWYGYTF. The rearrangement links TRBV6-1 to TRBJ1-2, with no clear D. Trimming removed 1 base at V and 5 bases at J, with 11 bases between. The CDR3 is made up of 14 amino acids. In germline, CDR1 is MNHNS, CDR2 SASEGT.

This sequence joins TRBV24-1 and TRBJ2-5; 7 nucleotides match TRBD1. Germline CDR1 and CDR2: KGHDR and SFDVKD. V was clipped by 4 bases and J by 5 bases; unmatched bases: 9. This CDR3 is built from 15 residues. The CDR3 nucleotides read TGTGCCACCAGTGACCCGGGACAGCCGTCGGAGACCCAGTACTTC. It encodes CATSDPGQPSETQYF.

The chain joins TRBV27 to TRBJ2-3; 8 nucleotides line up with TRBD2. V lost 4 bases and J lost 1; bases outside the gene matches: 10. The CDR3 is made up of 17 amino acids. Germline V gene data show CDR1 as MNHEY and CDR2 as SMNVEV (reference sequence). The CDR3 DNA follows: TGTGCCAGCAGTTGGGTTCCAGCGGGAGCAGGCACAGATACGCAGTATTTT. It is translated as CASSWVPAGAGTDTQYF.

This CDR3 is CASSQSYNEQFF. The CDR3 nucleotides read TGTGCCAGCAGTCAGTCCTACAATGAGCAGTTCTTC. The chain recombines TRBV28 with TRBJ2-1; D gene uncertain. The CDR3 length is 12 residues. Between the trimmed V and J ends, which lost 5 bases and 1 base, there was a span of 3 bases. The germline V gene encodes CDR1 MDHEN and CDR2 SYDVKM.

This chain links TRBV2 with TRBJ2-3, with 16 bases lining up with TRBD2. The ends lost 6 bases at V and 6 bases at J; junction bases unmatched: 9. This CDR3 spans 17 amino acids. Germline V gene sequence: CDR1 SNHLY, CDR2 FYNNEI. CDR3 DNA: TGTGCCAGCAGGGCATCGGGACTAGCGGGAGGGCGTGATACGCAGTATTTT. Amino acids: CASRASGLAGGRDTQYF.

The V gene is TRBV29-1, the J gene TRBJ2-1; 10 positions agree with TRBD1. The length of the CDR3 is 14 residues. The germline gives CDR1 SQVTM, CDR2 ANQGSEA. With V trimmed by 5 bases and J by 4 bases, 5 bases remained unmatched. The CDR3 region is CSVRDRGPYNEQFF. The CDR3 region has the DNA TGCAGCGTTAGAGACAGGGGGCCTTACAATGAGCAGTTCTTC.

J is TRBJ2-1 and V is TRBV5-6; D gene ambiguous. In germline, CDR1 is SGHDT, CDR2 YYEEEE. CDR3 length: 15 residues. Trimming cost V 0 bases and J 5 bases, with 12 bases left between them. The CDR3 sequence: CASSLELGSDNEQFF. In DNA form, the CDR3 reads TGTGCCAGCAGCTTGGAGCTCGGGTCAGACAATGAGCAGTTCTTC.

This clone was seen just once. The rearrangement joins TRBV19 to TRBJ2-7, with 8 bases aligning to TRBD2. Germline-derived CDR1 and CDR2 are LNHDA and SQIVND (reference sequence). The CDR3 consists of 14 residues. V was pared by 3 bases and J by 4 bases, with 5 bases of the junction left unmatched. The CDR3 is CASSMHGRAYEQYF. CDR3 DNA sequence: TGTGCCAGTAGTATGCACGGGAGGGCTTACGAGCAGTACTTC. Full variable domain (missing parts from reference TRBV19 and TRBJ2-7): DGGITQSPKYLFRKEGQNVTLSCEQNLNHDAMYWYRQDPGQGLRLIYYSQIVNDFQKGDIAEGYSVSREKKESFPLTVTSAQKNPTAFYLCASSMHGRAYEQYFGPGTRLTVT.

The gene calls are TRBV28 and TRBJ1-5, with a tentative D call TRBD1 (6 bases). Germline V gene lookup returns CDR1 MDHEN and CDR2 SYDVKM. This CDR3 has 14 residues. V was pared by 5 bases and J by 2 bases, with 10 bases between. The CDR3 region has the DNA TGTGCCAGCAGTAATTACAGGGGCAATCAGCCCCAGCATTTT. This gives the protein CASSNYRGNQPQHF.

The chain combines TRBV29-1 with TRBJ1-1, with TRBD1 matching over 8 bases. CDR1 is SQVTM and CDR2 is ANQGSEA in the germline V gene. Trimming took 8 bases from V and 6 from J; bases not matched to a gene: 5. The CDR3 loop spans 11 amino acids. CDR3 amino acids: CSTGQDAEAFF. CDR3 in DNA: TGCAGCACGGGACAGGACGCTGAAGCTTTCTTT.

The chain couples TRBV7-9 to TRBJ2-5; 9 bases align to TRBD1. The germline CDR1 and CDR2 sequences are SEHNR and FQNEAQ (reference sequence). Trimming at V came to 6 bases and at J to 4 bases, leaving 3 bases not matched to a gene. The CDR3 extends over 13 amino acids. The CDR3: CASRTGGIETQYF. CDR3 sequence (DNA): TGTGCCAGCAGGACAGGGGGTATAGAGACCCAGTACTTC.

The CDR3 coding sequence is TGTGCCAGCAGCGTAGGTCCGGGACTAGCGGGTAGTATGTACACCGGGGAGCTGTTTTTT. Its protein is CASSVGPGLAGSMYTGELFF. V is TRBV9 and J is TRBJ2-2; 12 nucleotides line up with TRBD2. The CDR3 sequence is 20 residues long. The J segment lost 3 bases and the V segment lost 0 bases, leaving 12 bases of the junction unmatched. Germline-derived CDR1 and CDR2 are SGDLS and YYNGEE.